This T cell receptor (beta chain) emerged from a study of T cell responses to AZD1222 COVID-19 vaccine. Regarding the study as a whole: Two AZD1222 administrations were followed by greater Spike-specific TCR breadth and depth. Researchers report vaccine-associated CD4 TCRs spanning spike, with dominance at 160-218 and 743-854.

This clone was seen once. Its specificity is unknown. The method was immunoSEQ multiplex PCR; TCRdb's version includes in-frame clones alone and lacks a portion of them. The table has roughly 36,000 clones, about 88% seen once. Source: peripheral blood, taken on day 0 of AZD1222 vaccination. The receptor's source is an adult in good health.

The CDR3 nucleotides read TGTGCCATCAGTGAGGAACGGGGGGCGCGGAAGACCCAGTACTTC. This gives the protein CAISEERGARKTQYF. The J gene is TRBJ2-5, the V gene TRBV10-3; D possibly corresponds to TRBD2 (7 bases). The germline V gene has CDR1 ENHRY and CDR2 SYGVKD. Between the trimmed V and J ends, which lost 2 bases and 6 bases, there was a span of 16 bases. CDR3 length: 15 residues.